These 21 T cell receptor beta chains were all obtained from the same sample, sequenced in a study of blood T cell repertoires in COVID-19. The table came from immunoSEQ multiplex PCR; TCRdb's copy has only in-frame clones and leaves some out. In the table there are around 260,000 clones, about 88% of which are singletons. Material: PBMCs or T cells enriched from blood (not recorded which). The receptors here all came from a man aged 25-40 years with acute COVID-19.

V gene TRBV13 combines with J gene TRBJ2-1; D is ambiguous. This CDR3 contains 12 residues. Trimming shortened V by 5 bases and J by 16 bases, and 18 bases separated the two germline ends. Germline V gives CDR1 PRHDT, CDR2 FYEKMQ (reference sequence). The CDR3 sequence: CASSPRVRPPFF. The DNA for the CDR3 is TGTGCCAGCAGCCCCCGTGTGCGTCCCCCATTCTTC.

This chain connects TRBV4-1 to TRBJ1-4; D is uncertain. This CDR3 comprises 16 residues. Trimming took 1 base from V and 5 from J, leaving 14 bases between them. Per the germline V gene, CDR1 is MGHRA and CDR2 is YSYEKL. This CDR3 reads CASSQGEGDPNEKLFF. The DNA for the CDR3 is TGCGCCAGCAGCCAAGGGGAGGGAGATCCGAATGAAAAACTGTTTTTT.

Only one count was recorded for this clone. The J gene is TRBJ1-6, the V gene TRBV28; 8 nucleotides align to TRBD1. With 6 bases clipped from V and 4 bases from J, the junction kept 5 bases outside the gene matches. Germline loops: CDR1 MDHEN, CDR2 SYDVKM. This CDR3 spans 15 amino acids. Here the CDR3 DNA reads TGTGCCAGCAGCCGGGACAGGAGATATAATTCACCCCTCCACTTT. It codes for CASSRDRRYNSPLHF. Drawing the rest from reference TRBV28 and TRBJ1-6, the complete variable domain is DVKVTQSSRYLVKRTGEKVFLECVQDMDHENMFWYRQDPGLGLRLIYFSYDVKMKEKGDIPEGYSVSREKKERFSLILESASTNQTSMYLCASSRDRRYNSPLHFGNGTRLTVT.

This chain links TRBV19 with TRBJ2-5; the D gene is possibly TRBD2 (6 bases). Per germline, CDR1 LNHDA and CDR2 SQIVND (reference sequence). The CDR3 runs to 13 residues. V dropped 8 bases and J dropped 0 bases, with 10 bases sitting between them. DNA of the CDR3: TGTGCCAGTCCTCGGACTAACCAAGAGACCCAGTACTTC. This encodes CASPRTNQETQYF.

This sequence joins TRBV6-5 and TRBJ2-2; 8 nucleotides agree with TRBD1. Unmatched junction bases numbered 5, after V lost 6 bases and J lost 2 bases. Germline CDR1 and CDR2: MNHEY and SVGAGI. The CDR3 spans 15 residues. The CDR3 bases are TGTGCCAGCAGCGTGGGACAGGACAACACCGGGGAGCTGTTTTTT. It yields the protein CASSVGQDNTGELFF.

The chain uses TRBV5-6 and TRBJ2-7, with 11 positions matching TRBD2. CDR3 length equals 13 residues. Trimming removed 2 bases from V and 6 bases from J; junction bases left unmatched: 1. CDR1 is SGHDT and CDR2 is YYEEEE in the germline V gene. This chain's CDR3 is CASSFGTSGEQYV. The CDR3 DNA follows: TGTGCCAGCAGCTTCGGGACTAGCGGCGAGCAGTACGTC.

This clone was recorded only once. The chain is built from TRBV7-2 and TRBJ2-5; 7 bases line up with TRBD1. The V gene's germline CDR1 is SGHTA and CDR2 FQGNSA. V trimming: 3 bases; J trimming: 5 bases; junction bases outside the gene matches: 21. The CDR3 runs 19 residues. The CDR3 region has the DNA TGTGCCAGCAGCTTGAGGGGATCCGGGGACAGCAAGCGGCGGGAGACCCAGTACTTC. Translation: CASSLRGSGDSKRRETQYF.

The chain combines TRBV18 with TRBJ2-1, with TRBD1 matching over 12 bases. Germline CDR1 KGHSH, CDR2 LQKENI. There are 17 residues in the CDR3. V was clipped by 2 bases and J by 6 bases; unmatched bases: 8. In nucleotides, the CDR3 is TGTGCCAGCTCACCAATGGGACAGGGGGCCGGGGGCAATGAGCAGTTCTTC. It encodes CASSPMGQGAGGNEQFF. Full variable domain (outside the CDR3, taken from reference TRBV18 and TRBJ2-1): NAGVMQNPRHLVRRRGQEARLRCSPMKGHSHVYWYRQLPEEGLKFMVYLQKENIIDESGMPKERFSAEFPKEGPSILRIQQVVRGDSAAYFCASSPMGQGAGGNEQFFGPGTRLTVL.

Remarks on this clone: Given a much more abundant clone one base away, this may be a read error. The chain has TRBV9 and TRBJ1-1; weak D call: TRBD1 (6 bases). The germline V and J ends were trimmed by 4 bases and 1 base, with 11 bases remaining between them. Germline assignment: CDR1 SGDLS and CDR2 YYNGEE. This CDR3 has 14 amino acids. CDR3 bases: TGTGCCAGCAGCCTCGGCAGGGGGAACACTGAAGCTTTCTTT. Its protein is CASSLGRGNTEAFF.

The chain joins TRBV2 to TRBJ1-1, with D maybe TRBD1 (5 bases). Germline values: CDR1 SNHLY, CDR2 FYNNEI. Trimming cost V 6 bases and J 8 bases, with 16 bases left between them. The CDR3 length is 13 residues. The CDR3 sequence: CASREGSSREAFF. Here the CDR3 DNA reads TGTGCCAGCAGGGAGGGGAGCTCCCGAGAAGCTTTCTTT.

The genes are TRBV21-1 and TRBJ2-4; TRBD2 is taken as the D call from the table, unchecked against the DNA. TRBV21-1 is described as a pseudogene. The length of the CDR3 is 19 residues. The CDR3 protein is CASSKVRQPKLLAKNIQYF. The CDR3 nucleotides are TGTGCCAGCAGCAAAGTAAGGCAACCAAAACTACTAGCCAAAAACATTCAGTACTTC.

In its sample, this clone was seen once. V is TRBV5-4 and J is TRBJ2-3; possible D gene TRBD1, 6 bases. Per germline, CDR1 SGHNT and CDR2 YYREEE (reference sequence). The CDR3 runs to 13 residues. Deletions cut 2 bases from V and 8 bases from J, with 12 bases between. The CDR3 nucleotides are TGTGCCAGCAGCTTTAGACAGGCTGGTACGCAGTATTTT. Encoded protein: CASSFRQAGTQYF.

A few counts support this clone. The V call is TRBV7-9, the J call TRBJ2-6; TRBD1 is a possible D gene (6 bases). V was trimmed by 5 bases and J by 0 bases, leaving 14 bases between them. This CDR3 comprises 17 residues. CDR1 is SEHNR, CDR2 FQNEAQ, per germline (reference sequence). This CDR3 is CASSLGQGHSGANVLTF. The DNA for the CDR3 is TGTGCCAGCAGCCTGGGTCAGGGACACTCTGGGGCCAACGTCCTGACTTTC.

Concerning this clone: An end of the junction differs from the germline gene, which may be a read error. CDR3 nucleotide sequence: TGTGCCAGCAGCCCCCCCACGACTAGCGGCACAGATACGCAGTATTTT. Translating gives CASSPPTTSGTDTQYF. The chain couples TRBV5-1 to TRBJ2-3; TRBD2 matches 8 bases. CDR3 length: 16 residues. Germline lookup yields CDR1 SGHRS and CDR2 YFSETQ.

The chain joins TRBV5-6 to TRBJ1-2; no clear D gene. The CDR3 covers 15 residues. V was shortened by 1 base and J by 7 bases, with 17 bases between the two germline ends. Germline values: CDR1 SGHDT, CDR2 YYEEEE. CDR3 protein: CASSLIRSRVGGYTF. CDR3 in DNA: TGTGCCAGCAGCTTGATTCGGAGCCGAGTTGGTGGCTACACCTTC.

With respect to this clone: Additional DNA sequences in this sample encode the identical CDR3. V and J are TRBV18 and TRBJ2-3; D is unresolved. V gave up 2 bases and J gave up 4 bases, with 4 bases separating them. The germline V gene has CDR1 KGHSH and CDR2 LQKENI. The CDR3 totals 12 residues. The CDR3: CASSPGPDTQYF. CDR3 nucleotides: TGTGCCAGCTCACCAGGGCCAGATACGCAGTATTTT.

This clone was seen a few times. This chain connects TRBV4-3 to TRBJ2-2, with TRBD2 matching 7 bases. This CDR3 region has 17 residues. Per the germline V gene, CDR1 is LGHNA and CDR2 is YSLEER. The junction had 13 bases not matched to a gene; V was cut back by 3 bases and J by 6 bases. The CDR3 coding sequence is TGCGCCAGCAGCCATTATACCGGGACTACGGTCGCCGGGGAGCTGTTTTTT. Translated: CASSHYTGTTVAGELFF.

V usage is TRBV2 and J usage is TRBJ2-6; the match to TRBD1 covers 10 bases. CDR1 SNHLY and CDR2 FYNNEI come from the germline V gene. The CDR3 totals 18 residues. V shed 4 bases, J shed 0 bases, and the junction held 6 bases outside the gene matches. CDR3 residues: CASSARQGASSGANVLTF. The CDR3 DNA reads TGTGCCAGCAGTGCCAGACAGGGGGCGAGCTCTGGGGCCAACGTCCTGACTTTC. The whole variable domain, remainder taken from reference TRBV2 and TRBJ2-6, is EPEVTQTPSHQVTQMGQEVILRCVPISNHLYFYWYRQILGQKVEFLVSFYNNEISEKSEIFDDQFSVERPDGSNFTLKIRSTKLEDSAMYFCASSARQGASSGANVLTFGAGSRLTVL.

Points on this clone: The junction differs from germline at one of its ends, possibly a read error. The chain combines TRBV5-1 with TRBJ2-3, with 8 bases lining up with TRBD1. The germline V gene has CDR1 SGHRS and CDR2 YFSETQ. This CDR3 is 17 amino acids long. In DNA form, the CDR3 reads TGTGCCAGCAGCTCTCTCTCACAGGGGGTGAGGACAGATACGCAGTATTTT. This gives the protein CASSSLSQGVRTDTQYF.

The chain is built from TRBV6-1 and TRBJ1-2, with D possibly being TRBD1 (5 bases). The CDR3 contains 14 residues. Trimming took 3 bases from V and 2 from J, leaving 10 bases between them. Per the germline V gene, CDR1 is MNHNS and CDR2 is SASEGT. The CDR3 DNA reads as TGTGCCAGCAGTGACCCCAGGGCGAACTATGGCTACACCTTC. Amino acid sequence: CASSDPRANYGYTF.

The chain uses TRBV5-1 and TRBJ2-2, with TRBD1 matching over 9 bases. With 3 bases clipped from V and 6 bases from J, the junction kept 3 bases outside the gene matches. Looked up from germline, CDR1 is SGHRS and CDR2 is YFSETQ. CDR3 size: 14 residues. The CDR3 DNA follows: TGCGCCAGCAGCTCCCGGGACAGGGCCGGGGAGCTGTTTTTT. Its protein is CASSSRDRAGELFF.